The clone carrying this TCR beta chain has a single count. Its target is not known. This specimen belongs to a study of shared clonotypes between healthy human individuals. Overall study results and limits: Sampling covered blood only; tissue repertoires likely differ.

Libraries were prepared by immunoSEQ multiplex PCR; TCRdb keeps only in-frame clonotypes and omits some of them. This sample has roughly 2.5 million clones, with 85% to 95% found just once. All participating donors were Caucasian adults from Nashville, Tennessee. Sequences were obtained from naive CD4+ T cells sorted from blood. The subset is: CD45RA+ positively selected. The sequence came from a man between 18 and 29 years old in good health.

CDR3 in DNA: TGTGCCAGCAAGGGGGCCCAAGGGACCATATATTTT. Its translation: CASKGAQGTIYF. The genes are TRBV28 and TRBJ1-3, with TRBD1 matching 7 bases. The V gene end was trimmed by 7 bases and the J gene end by 10 bases; junction bases not matched to a gene: 7. The CDR3 is 12 residues long. CDR1 and CDR2 (germline): MDHEN, SYDVKM. The variable domain in full, with the rest retrieved from reference TRBV28 and TRBJ1-3, is DVKVTQSSRYLVKRTGEKVFLECVQDMDHENMFWYRQDPGLGLRLIYFSYDVKMKEKGDIPEGYSVSREKKERFSLILESASTNQTSMYLCASKGAQGTIYFGEGSWLTVV.